The present T cell receptor beta chain was sequenced within a study of T cell responses to AZD1222 COVID-19 vaccine. Study background: Combined were second doses at about 4 or about 12 weeks.

As to this clone: Its antigen is still unknown.

Trimming pared 4 bases from V and 0 bases from J, leaving 13 bases between. The CDR3 contains 16 residues. Per germline, CDR1 LGHDT and CDR2 YNNKEL (reference sequence). Method: immunoSEQ multiplex PCR; TCRdb's copy keeps in-frame clones and lacks some. Of 150,000 to 200,000 clones detected, roughly 92% appear once; the ten largest clones hold 1.1% to 1.5%. Study-wide results and limits: Only a handful of AZD1222 recipients, several in all, had baseline seropositivity. Without day 14 samples, only post-peak T cell repertoires were studied. A mostly white British donor set with more females was recruited, and clonal diversity was possibly underestimated.

Sequencing used peripheral blood, obtained on day 0 of AZD1222 vaccination. The receptor comes from an adult in good health. The V and J genes are TRBV3-1 (or the pseudogene TRBV3-2) and TRBJ2-1; maybe TRBD2 (5 bases). In nucleotides, the CDR3 is TGTGCCAGCAGCCCGGGCAGCGGCCGCTCCTACAATGAGCAGTTCTTC. It specifies CASSPGSGRSYNEQFF.